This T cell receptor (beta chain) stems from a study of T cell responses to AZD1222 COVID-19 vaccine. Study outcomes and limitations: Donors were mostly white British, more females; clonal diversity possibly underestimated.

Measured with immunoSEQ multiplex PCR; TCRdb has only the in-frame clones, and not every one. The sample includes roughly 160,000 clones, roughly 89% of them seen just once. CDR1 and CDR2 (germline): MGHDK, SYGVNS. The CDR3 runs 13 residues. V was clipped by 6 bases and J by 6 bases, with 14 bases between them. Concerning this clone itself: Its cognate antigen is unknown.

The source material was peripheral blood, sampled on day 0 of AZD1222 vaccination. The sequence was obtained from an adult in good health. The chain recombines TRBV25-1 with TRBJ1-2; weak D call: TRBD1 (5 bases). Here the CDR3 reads CASSLLGGNGYTF. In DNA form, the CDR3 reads TGTGCCAGCAGCCTATTGGGGGGGAATGGCTACACCTTC.